The rows below give T cell receptor beta chains drawn from one sample of a study of T cell responses to AZD1222 COVID-19 vaccine. Sequencing was performed with immunoSEQ multiplex PCR; in TCRdb, only in-frame clones are kept and a portion is missing. The profile shows around 99,000 clones, roughly nine tenths of them singletons. The sample consisted of peripheral blood, taken 28 days after the second AZD1222 dose. These receptors all stem from an adult who received the AZD1222 COVID-19 vaccine. The CDR3 runs from the conserved cysteine through the conserved F or W. A D gene is named only where the DNA matches it firmly. Clone size, where shown, is once, few, many, or a class for clones that have expanded.

V gene,clone size,CDR3 length,J gene,D gene,CDR3 DNA,CDR3 protein
TRBV7-2,once,15,TRBJ1-5,.,TGTGCCAGCAGCTTGGGGACCGTTAGCAATCAGCCCCAGCATTTT,CASSLGTVSNQPQHF
TRBV5-4,.,16,TRBJ2-7,TRBD2,TGTGCCAGCAGTCCAGAATGGGCGGGGGTGAAAAACGAGCAGTACTTC,CASSPEWAGVKNEQYF
TRBV6-5,once,15,TRBJ2-2,TRBD1,TGTGCCAGCAGTATCGGGACAGGGTATTCCGGGGAGCTGTTTTTT,CASSIGTGYSGELFF
TRBV5-1,.,14,TRBJ2-7,.,TGCGCCAGCAGCTTGGATGCGGGAACCTACGAGCAGTACTTC,CASSLDAGTYEQYF
TRBV10-3,.,14,TRBJ1-6,.,TGTGCCATCAGGGGGGGTCGGCAGAGTTCACCCCTCCACTTT,CAIRGGRQSSPLHF
TRBV3-1/TRBV3-2,.,15,TRBJ2-2,.,TGTGCCAGCAGCCACGATAACAGAAACACCGGGGAGCTGTTTTTT,CASSHDNRNTGELFF
TRBV11-2,.,17,TRBJ1-1,.,TGTGCCAGCAACGACCCGGACAAGGGAGTCATGAACACTGAAGCTTTCTTT,CASNDPDKGVMNTEAFF
TRBV10-3,few,12,TRBJ2-7,.,TGTGCCATCAGTGACACGACGGGGGAGCAGTACTTC,CAISDTTGEQYF
TRBV6-2/TRBV6-3,.,12,TRBJ2-3,.,TGTGCCAGCAGTCGGGGCACAGATACGCAGTATTTT,CASSRGTDTQYF
TRBV18,.,14,TRBJ2-3,.,TGTGCCAGCTCACCACGAGCCGAGACAGATACGCAGTATTTT,CASSPRAETDTQYF
TRBV3-1/TRBV3-2,.,15,TRBJ1-2,TRBD1,TGTGCCAGCAGCCAAGAGGGACAGGGGACTTACGGCTACACCTTC,CASSQEGQGTYGYTF
TRBV19,.,16,TRBJ1-5,TRBD1,TGTGCCAGTAGTGTTCAGGGACAGGGAGGCAATCAGCCCCAGCATTTT,CASSVQGQGGNQPQHF
TRBV7-9,.,13,TRBJ1-3,.,TGTGCCAGCAGAAGGAGCTCTGGAAACACCATATATTTT,CASRRSSGNTIYF
TRBV5-4,.,14,TRBJ2-4,TRBD1,TGTGCCAGCAGCGCTCAGGGGGCCGCGAACATTCAGTACTTC,CASSAQGAANIQYF
TRBV4-1,few,17,TRBJ2-7,TRBD1,TGCGCCAGCAGCTTGAAGCCTCAAGGGACAGAGACCTACGAGCAGTACTTC,CASSLKPQGTETYEQYF
TRBV7-2,.,16,TRBJ2-4,.,TGTGCCAGCAGCGACAAAGGAGGGGTAGCCAAAAACATTCAGTACTTC,CASSDKGGVAKNIQYF
TRBV7-2,.,17,TRBJ2-2,.,TGTGCCAGCAGCCTCCAGGTCCTAAATGACAACACCGGGGAGCTGTTTTTT,CASSLQVLNDNTGELFF
TRBV4-1,.,14,TRBJ2-3,.,TGCGCCAGCAGCCAACGACTGGAGCAGGATACGCAGTATTTT,CASSQRLEQDTQYF
TRBV6-5,.,15,TRBJ2-1,.,TGTGCCAGCAGCGGCGGTGAGAGGTCCTACAATGAGCAGTTCTTC,CASSGGERSYNEQFF
TRBV28,.,12,TRBJ1-2,.,TGTGCCAGCAGTAGACGGGGGGATGGCTACACCTTC,CASSRRGDGYTF
TRBV29-1,.,13,TRBJ2-2,.,TGCAGCGTTGGGACTATACACACCGGGGAGCTGTTTTTT,CSVGTIHTGELFF
TRBV7-2,.,14,TRBJ2-1,.,TGTGCCAGCAGCGCGGACAGCTCTTTCAATGAGCAGTTCTTC,CASSADSSFNEQFF
TRBV2,few,14,TRBJ1-6,.,TGTGCCAGTTACCCGGGGGTTTGGAATTCACCCCTCCACTTT,CASYPGVWNSPLHF
TRBV15,.,14,TRBJ2-4,TRBD1,TGTGCCACCAGCAGAGATCCTCGACAGGGAGTATGGTACTTC,CATSRDPRQGVWYF
TRBV27,.,12,TRBJ1-4,.,TGTGCCAGTAGACGGTGGGGTGAAAAACTGTTTTTT,CASRRWGEKLFF
TRBV5-6,.,19,TRBJ2-7,TRBD1,TGTGCCAGCAGCTCCGGCTTCGGGACAGGGGAACGGGGAACCTTGGAGCAGTACTTC,CASSSGFGTGERGTLEQYF
TRBV5-1,.,15,TRBJ1-3,.,TGCGCCAGCAGCTTCGGTGGCCAGGTGGGAAACACCATATATTTT,CASSFGGQVGNTIYF
TRBV28,.,14,TRBJ2-2,.,TGTGCCAGCAGTCCCCATCAGGTCGCCGGGGAGCTGTTTTTT,CASSPHQVAGELFF
TRBV5-4,.,17,TRBJ2-1,TRBD2,TGTGCCAGCAGCTTGGCTAGCGGGAGCTTCTCCTACAATGAGCAGTTCTTC,CASSLASGSFSYNEQFF
TRBV5-6,.,16,TRBJ2-1,.,TGTGCCAGCAGCTTGCTGGGTTTATTAGAGTACAATGAGCAGTTCTTC,CASSLLGLLEYNEQFF
TRBV7-9,.,13,TRBJ2-1,.,TGTGCCAGCAGCTTAGATCTCTACAATGAGCAGTTCTTC,CASSLDLYNEQFF
TRBV27,.,14,TRBJ1-3,.,TGTGCCAGCAGTTCCCGGGAGGGATCAAACACCATATATTTT,CASSSREGSNTIYF
TRBV28,once,14,TRBJ1-1,TRBD1,TGTGCCAGCCTAAAAGGACAGGTTCGGACTGAAGCTTTCTTT,CASLKGQVRTEAFF
TRBV7-3,.,14,TRBJ1-6,.,TGTGCCAGCAGTCAGGGACACTATAATTCACCCCTCCACTTT,CASSQGHYNSPLHF
TRBV11-3,.,14,TRBJ1-1,.,TGTGCCAGCAGCCCCGGGACGGGGGGCACTGAAGCTTTCTTT,CASSPGTGGTEAFF
TRBV6-5,once,13,TRBJ1-5,.,TGTGCCAGCAGTCTTCATAGCAATCAGCCCCAGCATTTT,CASSLHSNQPQHF
TRBV12-5,.,13,TRBJ2-2,.,TGTGCTAGTGGTTTGGGGGGAGGCGGGGAGCTGTTTTTT,CASGLGGGGELFF
TRBV4-1,.,14,TRBJ2-1,.,TGCGCCAGCAGCCAAGCCGAGGGGGGCAATGAGCAGTTCTTC,CASSQAEGGNEQFF
TRBV5-1,.,17,TRBJ1-5,TRBD1,TGCGCCAGCAGCACCGGGACAGGACCGTATAGCAATCAGCCCCAGCATTTT,CASSTGTGPYSNQPQHF
TRBV6-4,.,13,TRBJ2-3,.,TGTGCCAGCAGTGACCAACCACAGAATACGCAGTATTTT,CASSDQPQNTQYF
TRBV9,.,15,TRBJ2-7,.,TGTGCCAGCAGCGTAGGGGACTCACGCTCCTACGAGCAGTACTTC,CASSVGDSRSYEQYF
TRBV12-3/TRBV12-4,.,13,TRBJ2-5,.,TGTGCCAGCAGTCAGGGGCTGGAGGAGACCCAGTACTTC,CASSQGLEETQYF
TRBV4-2,.,20,TRBJ2-7,TRBD2,TGTGCCAGCAGCCAAGATCAGGGACTAGCGGGGCGCCACCGCTCTTACGAGCAGTACTTC,CASSQDQGLAGRHRSYEQYF
TRBV19,.,15,TRBJ1-5,.,TGTGCCAGTAGTTACAGGGAACCTAGCAATCAGCCCCAGCATTTT,CASSYREPSNQPQHF
TRBV3-1/TRBV3-2,.,15,TRBJ2-3,.,TGTGCCAGCAGCCAACAGCGGCCTAGCACAGATACGCAGTATTTT,CASSQQRPSTDTQYF
TRBV7-2,.,17,TRBJ2-1,TRBD1,TGTGCCAGCAGCGCCGGTCCCGGGACAGGGGGCTACAATGAGCAGTTCTTC,CASSAGPGTGGYNEQFF
TRBV27,.,20,TRBJ2-1,TRBD2,TGTGCCAGCAGTACATCAGGGGCGGCCACCGGACTAGCGGCTTACAATGAGCAGTTCTTC,CASSTSGAATGLAAYNEQFF
TRBV5-4,.,16,TRBJ2-7,TRBD2,TGTGCCAGCAGCCGAGCCGGGACTAGCGGGTCCTACGAGCAGTACTTC,CASSRAGTSGSYEQYF
TRBV5-1,.,13,TRBJ2-1,.,TGCGCCAGCAGCTACGGGGCCAGCGGTGAGCAGTTCTTC,CASSYGASGEQFF
TRBV14,.,12,TRBJ2-5,.,TGTGCCAGCAGTACCATGCGGGAGACCCAGTACTTC,CASSTMRETQYF
TRBV2,.,14,TRBJ2-6,.,TGTGCCAGCGGGGAAGCCTCTGGGGCCAACGTCCTGACTTTC,CASGEASGANVLTF
TRBV24-1,.,15,TRBJ2-5,TRBD2,TGTGCCACCAGTGACGCGGGACTAGCTCCAGAGACCCAGTACTTC,CATSDAGLAPETQYF
TRBV15,.,18,TRBJ2-1,TRBD2,TGTGCCACCAGCAGAGATTCTAGCGGGAGTAACTCCTACAATGAGCAGTTCTTC,CATSRDSSGSNSYNEQFF
TRBV10-1,.,12,TRBJ1-1,TRBD1,TGCGCCAGCAGTGTGGGGACAGGTGGGGCTTTCTTT,CASSVGTGGAFF
TRBV5-8,.,15,TRBJ2-7,.,TGTGCCAGCAGCTTCGGACTAACGAGCTCCTACGAGCAGTACTTC,CASSFGLTSSYEQYF
TRBV15,.,12,TRBJ2-3,.,TGTGCCACCAGCACCTACACAGATACGCAGTATTTT,CATSTYTDTQYF
TRBV28,.,14,TRBJ2-5,.,TGTGCCAGCAGGAAACCCCAGGGTTGGGAGACCCAGTACTTC,CASRKPQGWETQYF
TRBV14,once,13,TRBJ1-1,.,TGTGCCAGCAGCCAAGAGACGAACACTGAAGCTTTCTTT,CASSQETNTEAFF
TRBV2,.,12,TRBJ2-3,.,TGTGCCAGCAGTCTGGAGGGAGATACGCAGTATTTT,CASSLEGDTQYF
TRBV5-1,.,18,TRBJ2-4,.,TGCGCCAGCAGCTTGGTGCCTAGGGGACACGGTGGCCAAAACATTCAGTACTTC,CASSLVPRGHGGQNIQYF